The 7 T cell receptor beta chains in this list originate from one sample, sequenced in a study of Japanese encephalitis immunity and Zika vaccine responses (dated by TCRdb to the early 2020s). The library came from 5' RACE. The run used an Illumina MiSeq. TCRdb passed the public sequencing reads through fastp at Q25 and MiXCR, retaining productive beta sequences. Rows matching on CDR3 protein sequence are summarized as one entry with the most common DNA and genes. The sample table shows 150 to 200 distinct CDR3 sequences, and around 0.98% are seen once. The ten most abundant clones make up approximately 48% of the sample. PBMCs were labeled with CellTrace CFSE and were cultured for roughly six days in RPMI containing approximately 8% human serum plus peptide pools at roughly 0.91 ug/mL each. On a BD FACSAria, proliferating CD4 T cells were sorted without fixation as live CD56-CD19-CD16-CD3+CD4+ CFSE-low cells.

Sequencing was performed on antigen-activated CD4+ T cells from blood, cultured, taken during a Zika inactivated vaccine study. The receptors stem from an adult man who received an inactivated Zika virus vaccine.

This clonotype is medium-sized by share. The rearrangement joins TRBV2 to TRBJ1-2, with D unresolved. Germline CDR1 and CDR2: SNHLY and FYNNEI. The CDR3 spans 12 residues. V was pared by 7 bases and J by 12 bases, with 18 bases between. CDR3 loop: CASTGGINHNTF. CDR3 coding DNA: TGTGCCAGCACCGGAGGGATCAACCACAACACCTTC.

Sample share makes this clonotype large (0.1 to 1%). The chain combines TRBV10-3 with TRBJ1-2; D is undetermined. With 2 bases removed from V and 2 bases from J, the gap between germline ends came to 6 bases. CDR3 size: 13 residues. Germline assignment: CDR1 ENHRY and CDR2 SYGVKD. The CDR3 loop reads CAISENPNYGYTF. CDR3 DNA sequence: TGTGCCATCAGTGAGAACCCAAACTATGGCTACACCTTC.

By share, this clonotype counts as large. The genes are TRBV4-1 and TRBJ2-2; D remains ambiguous. Germline CDR1 is MGHRA and CDR2 is YSYEKL. This CDR3 is built from 13 residues. Trimming removed 1 base at V and 2 bases at J, with 2 bases between. CDR3 amino acids: CASSQGNTGELFF. CDR3 bases: TGCGCCAGCAGCCAAGGAAACACCGGGGAGCTGTTTTTT.

By frequency in the sample, this clonotype is hyperexpanded. The V gene is TRBV20-1, the J gene TRBJ2-7, with D perhaps given as TRBD1 or TRBD2 (6 bases each). The CDR3 sequence is 14 residues long. The V gene lost 4 bases and the J gene lost 3 bases, with 16 bases spanning the gap. Looked up from germline, CDR1 is DFQATT and CDR2 is SNEGSKA (reference sequence). The CDR3 DNA reads as TGCAGTGCTACCTACGGGGGCGCAAACTACGAGCAGTACTTC. Protein product: CSATYGGANYEQYF.

With respect to this clonotype: A much more abundant neighbour one base away suggests this may be a read error. V is TRBV12-3 or TRBV12-4 and J is TRBJ1-6; D is unresolved. Deletions cut 4 bases from V and 4 bases from J, with 17 bases between. The CDR3 has 17 amino acids. The CDR3 sequence: CASSSALTGLYNSPLHF. CDR3 bases: TGTGCCAGCAGTTCAGCTCTGACTGGCCTTTATAATTCACCCCTCCACTTT.

In this sample, this clonotype is hyperexpanded. The chain links TRBV10-3 to TRBJ2-2, with no clear D. This CDR3 contains 14 residues. The germline V and J ends were trimmed by 6 bases and 2 bases, with 10 bases remaining between them. Germline values: CDR1 ENHRY, CDR2 SYGVKD. The chain's CDR3 is CAIRDGTNTGELFF. DNA of the CDR3: TGTGCCATCAGGGACGGAACTAACACCGGGGAGCTGTTTTTT.

This clonotype is large within its sample. The chain is built from TRBV20-1 and TRBJ2-5; D is unresolved. This CDR3 has 10 residues. Looked up from germline, CDR1 is DFQATT and CDR2 is SNEGSKA (reference sequence). Between the trimmed V and J ends, which lost 6 bases and 3 bases, there was a span of 5 bases. The CDR3 loop reads CSALKETQYF. DNA for the CDR3: TGCAGTGCCCTAAAAGAGACCCAGTACTTC.